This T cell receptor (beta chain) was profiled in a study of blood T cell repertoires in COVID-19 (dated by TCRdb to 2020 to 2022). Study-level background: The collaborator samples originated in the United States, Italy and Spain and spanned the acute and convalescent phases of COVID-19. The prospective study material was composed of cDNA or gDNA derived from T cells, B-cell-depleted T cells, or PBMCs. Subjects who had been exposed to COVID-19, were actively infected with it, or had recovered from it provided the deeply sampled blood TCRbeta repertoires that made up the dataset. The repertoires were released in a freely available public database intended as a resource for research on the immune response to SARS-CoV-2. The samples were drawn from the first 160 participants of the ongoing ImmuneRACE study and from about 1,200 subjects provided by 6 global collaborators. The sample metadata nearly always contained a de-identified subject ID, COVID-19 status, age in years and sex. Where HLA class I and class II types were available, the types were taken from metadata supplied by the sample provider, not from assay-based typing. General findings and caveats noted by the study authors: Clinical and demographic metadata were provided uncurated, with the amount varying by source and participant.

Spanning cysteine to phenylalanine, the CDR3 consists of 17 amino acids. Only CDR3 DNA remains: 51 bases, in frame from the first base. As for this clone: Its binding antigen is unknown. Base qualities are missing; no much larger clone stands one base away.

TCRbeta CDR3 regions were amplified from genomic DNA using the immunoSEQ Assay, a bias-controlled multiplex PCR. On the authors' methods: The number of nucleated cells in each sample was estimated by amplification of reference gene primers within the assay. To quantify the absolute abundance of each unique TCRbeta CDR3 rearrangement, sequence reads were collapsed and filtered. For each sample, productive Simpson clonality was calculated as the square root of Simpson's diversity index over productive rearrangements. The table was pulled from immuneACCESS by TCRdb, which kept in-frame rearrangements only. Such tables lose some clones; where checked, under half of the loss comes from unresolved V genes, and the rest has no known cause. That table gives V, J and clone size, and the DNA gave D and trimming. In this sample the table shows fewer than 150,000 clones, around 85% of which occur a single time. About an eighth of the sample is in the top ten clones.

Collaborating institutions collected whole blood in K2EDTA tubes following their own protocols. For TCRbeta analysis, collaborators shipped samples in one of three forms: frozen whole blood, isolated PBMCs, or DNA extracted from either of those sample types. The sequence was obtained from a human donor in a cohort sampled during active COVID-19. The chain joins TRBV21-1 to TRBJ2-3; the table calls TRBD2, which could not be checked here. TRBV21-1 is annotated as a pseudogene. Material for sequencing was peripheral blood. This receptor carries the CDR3 CASSKSVTSGGGDTQYF. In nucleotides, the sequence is TGTGCCAGCAGCAAATCGGTGACTAGCGGGGGTGGAGATACGCAGTATTTT.